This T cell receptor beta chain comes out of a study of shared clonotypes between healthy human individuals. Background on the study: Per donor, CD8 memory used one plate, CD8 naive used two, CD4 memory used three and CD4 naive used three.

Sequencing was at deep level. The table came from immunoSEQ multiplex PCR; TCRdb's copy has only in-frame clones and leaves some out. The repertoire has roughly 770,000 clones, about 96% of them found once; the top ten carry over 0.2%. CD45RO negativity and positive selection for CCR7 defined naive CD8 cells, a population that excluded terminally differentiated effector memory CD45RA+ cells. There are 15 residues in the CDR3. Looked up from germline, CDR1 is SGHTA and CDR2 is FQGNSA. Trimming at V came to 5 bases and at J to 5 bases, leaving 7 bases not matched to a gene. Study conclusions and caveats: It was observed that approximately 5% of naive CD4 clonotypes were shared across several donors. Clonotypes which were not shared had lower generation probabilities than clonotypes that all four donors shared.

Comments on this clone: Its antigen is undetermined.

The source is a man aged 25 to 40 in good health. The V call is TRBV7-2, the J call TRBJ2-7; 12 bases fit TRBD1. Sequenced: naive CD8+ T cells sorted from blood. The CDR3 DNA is TGTGCCAGCAGCCTAACCGGGACAGGGGGCGACGAGCAGTACTTC. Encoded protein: CASSLTGTGGDEQYF.